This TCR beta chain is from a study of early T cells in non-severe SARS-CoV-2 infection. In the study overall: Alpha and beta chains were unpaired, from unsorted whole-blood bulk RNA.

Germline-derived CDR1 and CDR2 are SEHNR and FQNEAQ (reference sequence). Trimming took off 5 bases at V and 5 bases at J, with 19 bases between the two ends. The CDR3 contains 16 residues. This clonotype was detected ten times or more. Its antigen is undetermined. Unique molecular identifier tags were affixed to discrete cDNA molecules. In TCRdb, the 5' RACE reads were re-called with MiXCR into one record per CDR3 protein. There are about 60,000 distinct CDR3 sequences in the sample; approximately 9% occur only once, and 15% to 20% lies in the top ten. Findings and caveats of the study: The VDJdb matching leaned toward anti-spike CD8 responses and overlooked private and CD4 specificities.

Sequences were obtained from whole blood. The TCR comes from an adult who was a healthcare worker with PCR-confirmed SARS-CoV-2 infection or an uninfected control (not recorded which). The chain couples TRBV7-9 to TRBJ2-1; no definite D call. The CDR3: CASSTFLGLDNNEQFF. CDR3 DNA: TGTGCCAGCAGCACGTTCTTGGGCCTAGATAACAATGAGCAGTTCTTC.